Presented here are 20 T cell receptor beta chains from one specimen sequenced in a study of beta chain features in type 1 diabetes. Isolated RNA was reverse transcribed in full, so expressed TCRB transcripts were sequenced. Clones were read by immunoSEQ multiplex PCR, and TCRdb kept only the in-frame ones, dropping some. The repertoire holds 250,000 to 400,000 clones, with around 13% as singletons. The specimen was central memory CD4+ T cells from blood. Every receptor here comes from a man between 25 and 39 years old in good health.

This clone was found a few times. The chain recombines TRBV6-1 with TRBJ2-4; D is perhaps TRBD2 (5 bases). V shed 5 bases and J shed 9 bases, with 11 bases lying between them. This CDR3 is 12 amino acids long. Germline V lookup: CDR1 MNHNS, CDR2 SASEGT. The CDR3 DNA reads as TGTGCCAGCAGTCCTCTTCGGGGCATTCAGTACTTC. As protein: CASSPLRGIQYF.

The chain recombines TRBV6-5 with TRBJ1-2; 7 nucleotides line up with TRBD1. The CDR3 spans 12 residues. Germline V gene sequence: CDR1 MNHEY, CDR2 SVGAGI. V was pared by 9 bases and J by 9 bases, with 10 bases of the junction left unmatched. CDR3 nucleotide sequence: TGTGCCAGTTGGACAGGTTTTAGGAGCTACACCTTC. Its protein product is CASWTGFRSYTF.

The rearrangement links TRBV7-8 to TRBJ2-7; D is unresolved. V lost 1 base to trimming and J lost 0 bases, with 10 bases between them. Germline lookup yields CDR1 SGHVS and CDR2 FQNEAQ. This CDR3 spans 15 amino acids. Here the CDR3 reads CASSLVARSSYEQYV. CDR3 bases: TGTGCCAGCAGCTTAGTGGCCAGGAGCTCCTACGAGCAGTACGTC.

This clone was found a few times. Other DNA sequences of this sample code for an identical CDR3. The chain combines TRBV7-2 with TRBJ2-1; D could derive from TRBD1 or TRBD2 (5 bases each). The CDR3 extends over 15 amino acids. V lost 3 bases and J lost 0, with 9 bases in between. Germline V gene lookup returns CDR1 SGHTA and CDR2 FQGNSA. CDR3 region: CASSLGTVSYNEQFF. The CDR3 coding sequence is TGTGCCAGCAGCTTGGGGACCGTCTCCTACAATGAGCAGTTCTTC.

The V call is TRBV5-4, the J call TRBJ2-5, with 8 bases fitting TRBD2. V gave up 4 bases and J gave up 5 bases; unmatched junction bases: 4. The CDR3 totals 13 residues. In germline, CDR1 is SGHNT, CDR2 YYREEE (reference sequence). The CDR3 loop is CASSNSGTETQYF. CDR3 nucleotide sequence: TGTGCCAGCAGCAATAGCGGGACGGAGACCCAGTACTTC. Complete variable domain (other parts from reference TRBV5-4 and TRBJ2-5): ETGVTQSPTHLIKTRGQQVTLRCSSQSGHNTVSWYQQALGQGPQFIFQYYREEENGRGNFPPRFSGLQFPNYSSELNVNALELDDSALYLCASSNSGTETQYFGPGTRLLVL.

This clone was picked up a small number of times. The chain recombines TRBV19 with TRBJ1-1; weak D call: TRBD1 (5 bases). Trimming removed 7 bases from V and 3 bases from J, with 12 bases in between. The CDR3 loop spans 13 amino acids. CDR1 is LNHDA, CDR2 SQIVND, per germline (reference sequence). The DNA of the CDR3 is TGTGCCAGTATAGGGAAGGGGCACACTGAAGCTTTCTTT. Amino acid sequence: CASIGKGHTEAFF.

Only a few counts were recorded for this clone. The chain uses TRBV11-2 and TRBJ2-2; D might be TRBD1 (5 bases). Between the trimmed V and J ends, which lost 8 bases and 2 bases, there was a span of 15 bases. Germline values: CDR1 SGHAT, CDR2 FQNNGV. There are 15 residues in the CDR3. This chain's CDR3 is CASFGWTSNTGELFF. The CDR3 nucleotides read TGTGCCAGCTTTGGATGGACATCCAACACCGGGGAGCTGTTTTTT.

As DNA, the CDR3 is TGTGCCTTCCGGGACAGGGCCTCTGGAAACACCATATATTTT. It translates to CAFRDRASGNTIYF. The chain links TRBV30 to TRBJ1-3, with TRBD1 identical over 9 bases. Germline CDR1 is GTSNPN and CDR2 is SVGIG (reference sequence). This CDR3 is built from 14 residues. The V segment lost 7 bases and the J segment 0 bases; nucleotides outside the gene matches: 4.

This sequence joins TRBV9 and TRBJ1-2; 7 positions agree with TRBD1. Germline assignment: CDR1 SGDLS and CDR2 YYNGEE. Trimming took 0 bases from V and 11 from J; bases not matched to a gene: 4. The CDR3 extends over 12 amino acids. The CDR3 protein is CASSVGQGGYTF. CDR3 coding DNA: TGTGCCAGCAGCGTAGGACAGGGAGGATACACCTTC.

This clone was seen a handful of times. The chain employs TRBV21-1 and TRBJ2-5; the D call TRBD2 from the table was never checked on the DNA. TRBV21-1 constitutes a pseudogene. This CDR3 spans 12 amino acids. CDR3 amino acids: CASSPLGETQYF. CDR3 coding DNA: TGTGCCAGCAGCCCCCTCGGGGAGACCCAGTACTTC.

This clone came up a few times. Here the CDR3 DNA reads TGCGCCAGCGGAGACTCGGGACAGGTCTACAATGAGCAGTTCTTC. Translated: CASGDSGQVYNEQFF. The chain uses TRBV5-1 and TRBJ2-1, with 8 bases that match TRBD1. The length of the CDR3 is 15 residues. Trimming cost V 7 bases and J 3 bases; bases outside gene matches: 9. Germline assignment: CDR1 SGHRS and CDR2 YFSETQ.

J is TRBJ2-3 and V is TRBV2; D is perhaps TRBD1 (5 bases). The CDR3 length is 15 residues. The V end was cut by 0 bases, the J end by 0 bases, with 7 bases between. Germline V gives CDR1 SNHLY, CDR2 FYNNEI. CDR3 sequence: CASSEAQGSTDTQYF. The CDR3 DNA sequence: TGTGCCAGCAGTGAAGCCCAGGGTAGCACAGATACGCAGTATTTT.

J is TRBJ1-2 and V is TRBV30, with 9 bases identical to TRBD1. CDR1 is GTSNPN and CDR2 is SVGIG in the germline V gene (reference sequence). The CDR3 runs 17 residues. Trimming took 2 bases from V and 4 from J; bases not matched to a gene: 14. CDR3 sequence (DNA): TGTGCCTGGAGTCCAGGGACAGGGTTATTTCTATCCTATGGCTACACCTTC. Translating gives CAWSPGTGLFLSYGYTF.

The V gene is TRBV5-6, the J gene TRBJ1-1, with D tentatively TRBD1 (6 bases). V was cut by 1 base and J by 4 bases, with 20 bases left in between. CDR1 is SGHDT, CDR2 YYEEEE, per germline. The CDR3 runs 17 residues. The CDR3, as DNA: TGTGCCAGCAGCTTGACACTCGGTTCGTCAGGGGCCACTGAAGCTTTCTTT. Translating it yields CASSLTLGSSGATEAFF.

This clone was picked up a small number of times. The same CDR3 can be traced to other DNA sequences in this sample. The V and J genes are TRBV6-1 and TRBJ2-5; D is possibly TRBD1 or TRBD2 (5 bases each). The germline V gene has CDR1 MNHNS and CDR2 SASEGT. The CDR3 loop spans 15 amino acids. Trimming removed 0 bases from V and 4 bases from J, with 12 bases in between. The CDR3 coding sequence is TGTGCCAGCAGTGAAGCCTTGGGACGGGGAGAGACCCAGTACTTC. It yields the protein CASSEALGRGETQYF.

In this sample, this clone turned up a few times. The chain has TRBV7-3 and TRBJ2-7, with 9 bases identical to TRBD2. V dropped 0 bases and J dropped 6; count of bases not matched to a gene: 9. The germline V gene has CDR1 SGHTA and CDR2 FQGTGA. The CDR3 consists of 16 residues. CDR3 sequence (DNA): TGTGCCAGCAGCTTAACTAGCGGGAGAAGTTCATGCGAGCAGTACGTC. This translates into CASSLTSGRSSCEQYV.

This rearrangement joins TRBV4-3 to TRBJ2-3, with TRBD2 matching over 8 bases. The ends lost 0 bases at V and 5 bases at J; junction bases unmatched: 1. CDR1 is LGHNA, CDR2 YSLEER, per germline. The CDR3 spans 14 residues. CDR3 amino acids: CASSQEGLVDTQYF. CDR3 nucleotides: TGCGCCAGCAGCCAAGAGGGACTAGTAGATACGCAGTATTTT.

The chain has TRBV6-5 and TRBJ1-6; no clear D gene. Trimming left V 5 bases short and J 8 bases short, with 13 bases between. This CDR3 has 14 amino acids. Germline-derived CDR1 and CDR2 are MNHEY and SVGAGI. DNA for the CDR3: TGTGCCAGCAGTGAACGATCATGGGATTCACCCCTCCACTTT. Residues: CASSERSWDSPLHF.

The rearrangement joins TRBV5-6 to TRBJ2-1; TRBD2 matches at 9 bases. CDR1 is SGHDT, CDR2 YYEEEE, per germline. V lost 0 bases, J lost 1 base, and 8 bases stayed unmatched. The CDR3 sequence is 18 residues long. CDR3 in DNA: TGTGCCAGCAGCTTGGGTCAGGGAAGCGGGAGGTCCTACAATGAGCAGTTCTTC. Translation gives CASSLGQGSGRSYNEQFF. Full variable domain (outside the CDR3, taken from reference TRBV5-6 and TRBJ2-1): DAGVTQSPTHLIKTRGQQVTLRCSPKSGHDTVSWYQQALGQGPQFIFQYYEEEERQRGNFPDRFSGHQFPNYSSELNVNALLLGDSALYLCASSLGQGSGRSYNEQFFGPGTRLTVL.

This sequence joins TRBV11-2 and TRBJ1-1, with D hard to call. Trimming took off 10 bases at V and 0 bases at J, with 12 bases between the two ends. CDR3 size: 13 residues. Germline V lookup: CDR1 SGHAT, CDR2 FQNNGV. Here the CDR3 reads CATKTDLNTEAFF. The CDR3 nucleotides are TGTGCCACCAAGACGGACCTGAACACTGAAGCTTTCTTT.